The entry that follows covers one T cell receptor (beta chain) sequence. Only in-frame clones appear in the TCRdb table, and some are missing; sequencing was by immunoSEQ multiplex PCR. The table lists about 110,000 clones, about 80% of them singletons, with approximately 4% in the top ten. The source of the sample is a study of blood T cell repertoires in COVID-19. About the research overall: The cDNA or gDNA used as material had been derived from T cells, B-cell-depleted T cells, or PBMCs.

Germline CDR1 and CDR2: SGHVS and FNYEAQ. Trimming pared 5 bases from V and 5 bases from J, leaving 30 bases between. There are 19 residues in the CDR3. Sequencing was done on a sample of peripheral blood. This sequence joins TRBV7-6 and TRBJ1-2; a weak D match, TRBD1 (6 bases). The TCR was taken from a woman aged 70-85 years with acute or convalescent COVID-19. The CDR3 region is CASSPGLWGGPEPIYGYTF. In DNA form, the CDR3 reads TGTGCCAGCAGCCCAGGCCTTTGGGGGGGGCCCGAACCAATTTATGGCTACACCTTC.